These 4 T cell receptor beta chains originate from one sample sequenced in a study of identifying expanded T cells in peripheral blood. The table came from immunoSEQ multiplex PCR; TCRdb's copy has only in-frame clones and leaves some out. The sample carries about 94,000 clones, approximately 88% recorded once. The sample comprised blood. Source of these receptors: a person between 18 and 70 years old in good health.

The chain links TRBV2 to TRBJ2-7; D call uncertain. Trimming removed 2 bases at V and 3 bases at J, with 5 bases between. The CDR3 totals 12 residues. The V gene's germline CDR1 is SNHLY and CDR2 FYNNEI. The CDR3 bases are TGTGCCAGCAGTGAATGGGGCTACGAGCAGTACTTC. Encoded protein: CASSEWGYEQYF.

V is TRBV7-6 and J is TRBJ2-5, with TRBD2 matching over 7 bases. The germline V gene has CDR1 SGHVS and CDR2 FNYEAQ. The CDR3 length is 15 residues. The V gene end was trimmed by 3 bases and the J gene end by 7 bases; junction bases not matched to a gene: 11. In DNA form, the CDR3 reads TGTGCCAGCAGCTTTCTAGCGGAGGAGCCGGGGACCCAGTACTTC. This encodes CASSFLAEEPGTQYF.

The chain links TRBV29-1 to TRBJ2-6; 7 bases are a match to TRBD1. Looked up from germline, CDR1 is SQVTM and CDR2 is ANQGSEA. The CDR3 runs 14 residues. The V gene end was trimmed by 6 bases and the J gene end by 1 base; junction bases not matched to a gene: 3. Here the CDR3 reads CSVSQGSGANVLTF. CDR3 bases: TGCAGCGTATCACAGGGGTCTGGGGCCAACGTCCTGACTTTC.

The chain couples TRBV27 to TRBJ2-7; D unclear. This CDR3 region has 17 residues. Germline-derived CDR1 and CDR2 are MNHEY and SMNVEV (reference sequence). The ends were cut back, 6 bases at V and 1 base at J, with 22 bases in the middle. CDR3 amino acids: CASSPVGLNPKSYEQYF. The CDR3 coding sequence is TGTGCCAGCAGCCCCGTTGGATTAAATCCCAAGTCCTACGAGCAGTACTTC.